The 28 T cell receptor beta chains reported below all come from one sample, sequenced in a study of T cell repertoires in cytomegalovirus infection. MiXCR, applied by TCRdb to the reads, yields one record per CDR3 protein. The sample lists some 920,000 distinct CDR3 sequences; about 33% were seen once. What these receptors recognize is not known. Sequencing was performed on cultured CD8+ T cells from PBMCs, taken from culture after CMV antigen stimulation. Receptor source: a human donor in good health (CMV status not recorded). Some clones in this sample may be carry-over from other donors' samples.

This clonotype has a count of ten or more. CDR3 sequence reads: CASSFVDFSTDTQYF. As DNA, the CDR3 is TGTGCCAGCAGCTTTGTTGACTTTTCCACAGATACGCAGTATTTT. The genes are TRBV7-2 and TRBJ2-3; no reliable D call. Deletions cut 3 bases from V and 2 bases from J, with 12 bases between. The CDR3 contains 15 residues. Germline-derived CDR1 and CDR2 are SGHTA and FQGNSA.

The V and J genes are TRBV27 and TRBJ1-5; TRBD1 might be the D (6 bases). The CDR3 extends over 16 amino acids. Per the germline V gene, CDR1 is MNHEY and CDR2 is SMNVEV (reference sequence). The ends were cut back, 8 bases at V and 1 base at J, with 18 bases in the middle. The CDR3 coding sequence is TGTGCCAGCCATAAAACGGGGGCCGGAAGCAATCAGCCCCAGCATTTT. As protein: CASHKTGAGSNQPQHF.

V usage is TRBV6-2 or TRBV6-3 and J usage is TRBJ2-7; 11 bases agree with TRBD2. CDR1 and CDR2 from the germline V gene are MNHEY and SVGEGT. V shed 0 bases and J 3 bases; nucleotides not matched to a gene: 10. This CDR3 has 18 residues. The CDR3 region is CASSYSTSGGLIVYEQYV. CDR3 bases: TGTGCCAGCAGTTACTCCACTAGCGGGGGCCTCATAGTCTACGAGCAGTACGTC.

This clonotype was observed at least ten times. The rearrangement joins TRBV7-3 to TRBJ2-3; D not resolved. Deletions cut 4 bases from V and 1 base from J, with 12 bases between. Germline-derived CDR1 and CDR2 are SGHTA and FQGTGA. This CDR3 is built from 15 residues. In DNA, the CDR3 is TGTGCCAGCAGCTACCGTCTTTACGGCACAGATACGCAGTATTTT. Translated, it gives CASSYRLYGTDTQYF.

This clonotype was seen once. The V call is TRBV29-1, the J call TRBJ2-1; possibly TRBD1 for D (5 bases). CDR1 is SQVTM and CDR2 is ANQGSEA in the germline V gene. The CDR3 loop spans 16 amino acids. The V gene lost 2 bases and the J gene lost 5 bases, with 19 bases spanning the gap. Here the CDR3 DNA reads TGCAGCGTTGAACCTAATGGGTGGAACAGGAACAATGAGCAGTTCTTC. As protein: CSVEPNGWNRNNEQFF.

This clonotype was counted at least ten times. V is TRBV4-1 and J is TRBJ2-2; the match to TRBD1 covers 7 bases. The CDR3 runs to 15 residues. CDR1 is MGHRA, CDR2 YSYEKL, per germline. The V segment lost 4 bases and the J segment 4 bases; nucleotides outside the gene matches: 6. The chain's CDR3 is CASSPPGQPTGELFF. For the CDR3, the DNA is TGCGCCAGCAGCCCACCGGGACAGCCCACCGGGGAGCTGTTTTTT.

About this clonotype: One end of the junction is discordant with germline, which a read error may explain. CDR3 sequence: CTSSSGGANTEAFF. In DNA form, the CDR3 reads TGCACCAGCAGCTCCGGGGGGGCGAACACTGAAGCTTTCTTT. V and J are TRBV4-1 and TRBJ1-1, with a weak D call TRBD1 (6 bases). Germline lookup yields CDR1 MGHRA and CDR2 YSYEKL. The length of the CDR3 is 14 residues.

V usage is TRBV7-9 and J usage is TRBJ2-3; tentatively, D is TRBD2 (5 bases). CDR1 SEHNR and CDR2 FQNEAQ come from the germline V gene (reference sequence). V was cut by 4 bases and J by 6 bases, with 11 bases left in between. The CDR3 has 13 amino acids. In nucleotides, the CDR3 is TGTGCCAGCAGCTCCACTAGTTTGGATACGCAGTATTTT. Protein: CASSSTSLDTQYF. The whole variable domain, filled in from reference TRBV7-9 and TRBJ2-3, reads DTGVSQNPRHKITKRGQNVTFRCDPISEHNRLYWYRQTLGQGPEFLTYFQNEAQLEKSRLLSDRFSAERPKGSFSTLEIQRTEQGDSAMYLCASSSTSLDTQYFGPGTRLTVL.

The chain has TRBV6-6 and TRBJ2-5; tentative D call: TRBD1 (6 bases). Germline V gives CDR1 MNHNY, CDR2 SVGAGI (reference sequence). This CDR3 region has 13 residues. V was cut by 5 bases and J by 5 bases, with 12 bases left in between. As DNA, the CDR3 is TGTGCCAGCAGTACAGGGTTCGCGGAGACCCAGTACTTC. This encodes CASSTGFAETQYF.

Details on this clonotype: One junction end disagrees with the germline gene, perhaps due to a read error. The chain combines TRBV27 with TRBJ1-2; D is unresolved. Germline values: CDR1 MNHEY, CDR2 SMNVEV (reference sequence). CDR3 length: 13 residues. CDR3 in amino acids: CANSFGRTYGYTF. The CDR3 DNA reads TGTGCCAACAGTTTTGGACGGACGTATGGCTACACCTTC.

This rearrangement joins TRBV19 to TRBJ1-1; the D is unclear. The CDR3 length is 15 residues. Trimming removed 1 base from V and 6 bases from J, with 15 bases in between. Germline CDR1 reads LNHDA; CDR2 reads SQIVND (reference sequence). The CDR3 coding sequence is TGTGCCAGTAGTATAGGAAGGAGCAGATTGTCTGAAGCTTTCTTT. Encoded protein: CASSIGRSRLSEAFF.

J is TRBJ2-7 and V is TRBV27; TRBD1 matches at 7 bases. Germline-derived CDR1 and CDR2 are MNHEY and SMNVEV (reference sequence). This CDR3 contains 11 residues. V was pared by 7 bases and J by 7 bases, with 4 bases of the junction left unmatched. The chain's CDR3 is CASTRQGEQYF. The CDR3, as DNA: TGTGCCAGCACCCGACAGGGTGAGCAGTACTTC.

As to this clonotype: Sequence at one end of the junction differs from germline and may be a read error. The chain recombines TRBV7-2 with TRBJ2-1, with 9 bases lining up with TRBD1. CDR1 and CDR2 (germline): SGHTA, FQGNSA. The CDR3 is 15 amino acids. CDR3 sequence reads: CASSLRDRAYNKQFF. The CDR3, as DNA: TGTGCCAGCAGCTTACGGGACAGGGCTTACAATAAGCAGTTCTTC. Supplemented by reference TRBV7-2 and TRBJ2-1, the full variable domain reads GAGVSQSPSNKVTEKGKDVELRCDPISGHTALYWYRQSLGQGLEFLIYFQGNSAPDKSGLPSDRFSAERTGGSVSTLTIQRTQQEDSAVYLCASSLRDRAYNKQFFGPGTRLTVL.

This chain uses TRBV6-1 with TRBJ1-1; tentatively, D is TRBD1 (6 bases). V was shortened by 6 bases and J by 1 base, with 15 bases between the two germline ends. The length of the CDR3 is 15 residues. Germline V lookup: CDR1 MNHNS, CDR2 SASEGT. CDR3 DNA: TGTGCCAGCAGCATAGGGGGGGGTACGAACACTGAAGCTTTCTTT. Its protein is CASSIGGGTNTEAFF.

The genes are TRBV7-6 and TRBJ2-2; the D call may be TRBD1 or TRBD2 (5 bases each). CDR1 and CDR2 (germline): SGHVS, FNYEAQ. Trimming took 5 bases from V and 10 from J, leaving 11 bases between them. This CDR3 contains 12 residues. CDR3 nucleotides: TGTGCCAGCAGCCCCCGAGGGGAGGAGCTGTTTTTT. It yields the protein CASSPRGEELFF.

The chain has TRBV20-1 and TRBJ2-5; D remains ambiguous. The CDR3 length is 13 residues. Germline lookup yields CDR1 DFQATT and CDR2 SNEGSKA (reference sequence). Trimming left V 7 bases short and J 1 base short, with 13 bases between. As DNA, the CDR3 is TGCAGTGGGGGAATGGAGTTCCAAGAGACCCAGTACTTC. Translated, it gives CSGGMEFQETQYF.

CDR3 nucleotide sequence: TGTGCCAGTAGTCCACAGGGGGCGCGAAGCACAGATACGCAGTATTTT. It specifies CASSPQGARSTDTQYF. The V call is TRBV19, the J call TRBJ2-3, with TRBD1 matching over 9 bases. The J segment lost 0 bases and the V segment lost 5 bases, leaving 6 bases of the junction unmatched. Germline V gives CDR1 LNHDA, CDR2 SQIVND (reference sequence). CDR3 length: 16 residues. Looking up the rest from reference TRBV19 and TRBJ2-3 gives the full variable domain: DGGITQSPKYLFRKEGQNVTLSCEQNLNHDAMYWYRQDPGQGLRLIYYSQIVNDFQKGDIAEGYSVSREKKESFPLTVTSAQKNPTAFYLCASSPQGARSTDTQYFGPGTRLTVL.

This chain links TRBV7-9 with TRBJ2-3, with 10 bases aligning to TRBD2. CDR3 length: 15 amino acids. V shed 5 bases, J shed 4 bases, and the junction held 6 bases outside the gene matches. CDR1 is SEHNR and CDR2 is FQNEAQ in the germline V gene (reference sequence). Written as DNA, the CDR3 is TGTGCCAGCAGCGGACTAGCGGAGGGACCAGATACGCAGTATTTT. Its translation: CASSGLAEGPDTQYF.

The genes are TRBV6-1 and TRBJ2-7; D remains ambiguous. This CDR3 comprises 14 residues. Trimming pared 3 bases from V and 5 bases from J, leaving 14 bases between. CDR1 and CDR2 from the germline V gene are MNHNS and SASEGT. The CDR3 sequence: CASSDWAAINEQYF. As DNA, the CDR3 is TGTGCCAGCAGTGACTGGGCTGCGATAAACGAGCAGTACTTC.

This clonotype occurred many times. The chain couples TRBV7-3 to TRBJ1-1; 8 nucleotides agree with TRBD1. Looked up from germline, CDR1 is SGHTA and CDR2 is FQGTGA. The CDR3 contains 15 residues. Trimming took 1 base from V and 5 from J; bases not matched to a gene: 6. CDR3 DNA sequence: TGTGCCAGCAGCTTAAAGCCAGGGGGCCAGACTGAAGCTTTCTTT. It encodes CASSLKPGGQTEAFF.

This clonotype was recorded a few times. The chain combines TRBV7-9 with TRBJ2-5, with D perhaps matching TRBD1 (6 bases). The CDR3 is made up of 16 amino acids. Trimming left V 4 bases short and J 5 bases short, with 20 bases between. Germline CDR1 reads SEHNR; CDR2 reads FQNEAQ (reference sequence). In nucleotides, the CDR3 is TGTGCCAGCAGCTCCACCGACCAGGGGTTGCAGGAGACCCAGTACTTC. Translated: CASSSTDQGLQETQYF.

The genes are TRBV29-1 and TRBJ2-2, with 7 bases that match TRBD1. V dropped 7 bases and J dropped 0; count of bases not matched to a gene: 5. Germline V gene sequence: CDR1 SQVTM, CDR2 ANQGSEA. The CDR3 has 14 amino acids. This CDR3 reads CSGSGTANTGELFF. CDR3 DNA sequence: TGCAGCGGATCCGGGACAGCGAACACCGGGGAGCTGTTTTTT.

This clonotype was seen only a few times. The V call is TRBV28, the J call TRBJ2-3; 8 positions agree with TRBD1. Germline CDR1 reads MDHEN; CDR2 reads SYDVKM. With V trimmed by 6 bases and J by 2 bases, 7 bases remained unmatched. The CDR3 length is 15 residues. The chain's CDR3 is CASSSGTGITDTQYF. CDR3 DNA sequence: TGTGCCAGCAGCTCCGGGACAGGAATCACAGATACGCAGTATTTT.

The chain combines TRBV13 with TRBJ2-7; 8 bases line up with TRBD2. CDR1 is PRHDT, CDR2 FYEKMQ, per germline (reference sequence). After removal of 3 bases from V and 9 bases from J, the junction contained 4 bases not matched to a gene. The CDR3 spans 12 residues. CDR3 sequence reads: CASSFPGGGQYF. The CDR3 coding sequence is TGTGCCAGCAGCTTCCCCGGGGGGGGGCAGTACTTC.

The CDR3 loop reads CSARGQHYNSPLHF. The CDR3 bases are TGCAGTGCTAGAGGACAACACTATAATTCACCCCTCCACTTT. The chain uses TRBV20-1 and TRBJ1-6; D is unclear. This CDR3 comprises 14 residues. The ends were cut back, 1 base at V and 3 bases at J, with 7 bases in the middle. Germline V gene lookup returns CDR1 DFQATT and CDR2 SNEGSKA (reference sequence).

This clonotype was counted at least ten times. The V call is TRBV7-2, the J call TRBJ1-6; D uncertain. The V gene lost 5 bases and the J gene lost 9 bases, with 11 bases spanning the gap. Germline V gives CDR1 SGHTA, CDR2 FQGNSA. The CDR3 spans 13 residues. CDR3 nucleotides: TGTGCCAGCAGCCCGTGGGCCGGTTCACCCCTCCACTTT. It codes for CASSPWAGSPLHF.

This clonotype was counted a few times. The rearrangement links TRBV5-1 to TRBJ2-1, with D possibly TRBD2 on 5 matching bases. Trimming shortened V by 0 bases and J by 0 bases, and 10 bases separated the two germline ends. Germline V gene data show CDR1 as SGHRS and CDR2 as YFSETQ. The CDR3 is made up of 16 amino acids. CDR3 DNA sequence: TGCGCCAGCAGCTTGGTCGGGGTAATCTCCTACAATGAGCAGTTCTTC. Its protein is CASSLVGVISYNEQFF.

This clonotype was observed many times. The chain uses TRBV6-1 and TRBJ2-7; TRBD2 is a possible D gene (6 bases). The CDR3 is 12 amino acids. Germline assignment: CDR1 MNHNS and CDR2 SASEGT. The ends were cut back, 7 bases at V and 11 bases at J, with 18 bases in the middle. CDR3 in amino acids: CASIGGPESEYF. CDR3 coding DNA: TGTGCCAGCATCGGGGGACCCGAGTCGGAGTACTTC.